This record concerns one T cell receptor (beta chain) sequence. 13 Jbeta primers and 60 Vbeta primers were used for the PCR. Clones were read by immunoSEQ multiplex PCR, and TCRdb kept only the in-frame ones, dropping some. Altogether some 91,000 clones are present, more than 55% being singletons, with the ten largest covering over 2%. The CDR3 sequence is 13 residues long. Germline CDR1 and CDR2: SEHNR and FQNEAQ (reference sequence). V lost 5 bases and J 3 bases, leaving 11 bases between the germline ends. This sample was included in a study of cytomegalovirus exposure and HLA in healthy donors. The chain has TRBV7-9 and TRBJ2-7; perhaps TRBD1 as D (6 bases). This clonotype originated in a human donor in good health. Source material: PBMCs. The CDR3 is CASSPGTFYEQYF. Here the CDR3 DNA reads TGTGCCAGCAGCCCCGGGACATTCTACGAGCAGTACTTC. Based on the CDR3 plus reference TRBV7-9 and TRBJ2-7, the full variable domain is DTGVSQNPRHKITKRGQNVTFRCDPISEHNRLYWYRQTLGQGPEFLTYFQNEAQLEKSRLLSDRFSAERPKGSFSTLEIQRTEQGDSAMYLCASSPGTFYEQYFGPGTRLTVT.